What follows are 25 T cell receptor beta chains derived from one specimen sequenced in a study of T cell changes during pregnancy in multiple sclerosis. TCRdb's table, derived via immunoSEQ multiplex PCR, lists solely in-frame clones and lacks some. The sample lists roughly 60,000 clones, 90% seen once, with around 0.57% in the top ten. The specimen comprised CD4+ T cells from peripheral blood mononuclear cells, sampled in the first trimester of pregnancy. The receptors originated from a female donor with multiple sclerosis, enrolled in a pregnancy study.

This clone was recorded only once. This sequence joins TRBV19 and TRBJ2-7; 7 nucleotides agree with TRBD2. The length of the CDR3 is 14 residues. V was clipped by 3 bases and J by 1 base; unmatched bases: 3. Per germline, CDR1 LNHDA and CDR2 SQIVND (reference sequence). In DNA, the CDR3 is TGTGCCAGTAGTATCGGGGGGAGGTCCTACGAGCAGTACTTC. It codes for CASSIGGRSYEQYF.

CDR3 DNA: TGTGCCAGTAGTTCCCCGGGACTAGCGGGAGACTGGGTCACAGATACGCAGTATTTT. Its translation is CASSSPGLAGDWVTDTQYF. The chain is built from TRBV19 and TRBJ2-3; 14 bases fit TRBD2. J was trimmed by 2 bases and V by 5 bases; bases with no gene match: 12. CDR1 and CDR2 from the germline V gene are LNHDA and SQIVND (reference sequence). This CDR3 has 19 amino acids.

CDR3 region: CASSVGKDRAMTQYF. Here the CDR3 DNA reads TGTGCCAGCAGCGTAGGGAAGGACAGGGCGATGACCCAGTACTTC. V usage is TRBV9 and J usage is TRBJ2-5; 8 positions match TRBD1. This CDR3 region has 15 residues. V shed 0 bases, J shed 7 bases, and the junction held 8 bases outside the gene matches. Per the germline V gene, CDR1 is SGDLS and CDR2 is YYNGEE.

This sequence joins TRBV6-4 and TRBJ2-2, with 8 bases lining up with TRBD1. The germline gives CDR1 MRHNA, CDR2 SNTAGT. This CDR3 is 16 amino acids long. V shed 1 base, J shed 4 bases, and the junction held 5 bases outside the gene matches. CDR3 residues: CASSDLDRAFTGELFF. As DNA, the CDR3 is TGTGCCAGCAGTGACTTGGACAGGGCCTTCACCGGGGAGCTGTTTTTT.

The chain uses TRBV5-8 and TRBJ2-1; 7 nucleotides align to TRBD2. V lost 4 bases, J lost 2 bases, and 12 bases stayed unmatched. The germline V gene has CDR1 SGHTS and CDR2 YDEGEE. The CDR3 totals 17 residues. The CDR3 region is CASSPGTDLAAYNEQFF. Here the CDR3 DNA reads TGTGCCAGCAGCCCAGGTACCGACCTAGCGGCCTACAATGAGCAGTTCTTC.

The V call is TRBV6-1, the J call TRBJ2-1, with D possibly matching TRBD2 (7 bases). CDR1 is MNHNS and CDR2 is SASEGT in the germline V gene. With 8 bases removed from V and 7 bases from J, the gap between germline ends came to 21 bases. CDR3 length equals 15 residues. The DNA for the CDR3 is TGTGCCAGCCTCTGGAGGGGGAGGGCAGGGAATGAGCAGTTCTTC. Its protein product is CASLWRGRAGNEQFF.

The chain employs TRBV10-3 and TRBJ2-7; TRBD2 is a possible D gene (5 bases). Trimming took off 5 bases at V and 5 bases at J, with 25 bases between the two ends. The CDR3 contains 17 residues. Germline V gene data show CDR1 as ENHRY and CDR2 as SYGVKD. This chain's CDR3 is CAISPIRSAAFPHEQYF. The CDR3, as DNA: TGTGCCATCAGTCCCATCCGTTCAGCGGCCTTTCCCCACGAGCAGTACTTC.

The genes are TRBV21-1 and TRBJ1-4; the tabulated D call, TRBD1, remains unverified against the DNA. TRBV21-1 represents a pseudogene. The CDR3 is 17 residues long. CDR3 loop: CASSNPKYRESNEKLFF. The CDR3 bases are TGTGCCAGCAGCAACCCAAAGTACAGGGAGTCTAATGAAAAACTGTTTTTT.

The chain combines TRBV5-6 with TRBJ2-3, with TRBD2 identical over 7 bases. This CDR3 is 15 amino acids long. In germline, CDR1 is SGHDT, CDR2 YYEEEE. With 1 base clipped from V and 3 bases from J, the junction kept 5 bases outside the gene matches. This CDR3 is CASSLLGGETDTQYF. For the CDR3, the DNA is TGTGCCAGCAGCTTGTTGGGGGGGGAAACAGATACGCAGTATTTT.

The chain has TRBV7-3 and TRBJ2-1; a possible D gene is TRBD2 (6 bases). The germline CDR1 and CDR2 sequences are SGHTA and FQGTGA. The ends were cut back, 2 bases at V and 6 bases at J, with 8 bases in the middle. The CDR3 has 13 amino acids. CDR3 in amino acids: CASSLETSNEQFF. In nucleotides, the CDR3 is TGTGCCAGCAGCTTAGAGACTAGCAATGAGCAGTTCTTC.

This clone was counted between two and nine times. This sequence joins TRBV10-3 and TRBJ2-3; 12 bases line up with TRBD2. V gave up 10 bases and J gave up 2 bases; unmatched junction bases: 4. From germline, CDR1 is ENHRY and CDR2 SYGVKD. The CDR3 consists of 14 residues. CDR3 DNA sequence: TGTGCCACCCTAGCGGGAGGGCCCACAGATACGCAGTATTTT. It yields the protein CATLAGGPTDTQYF.

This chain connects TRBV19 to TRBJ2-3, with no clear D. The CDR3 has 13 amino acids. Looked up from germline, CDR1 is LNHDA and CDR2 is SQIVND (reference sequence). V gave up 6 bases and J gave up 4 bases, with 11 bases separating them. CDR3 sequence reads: CASRAEVPDTQYF. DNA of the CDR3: TGTGCCAGTAGGGCTGAGGTCCCAGATACGCAGTATTTT. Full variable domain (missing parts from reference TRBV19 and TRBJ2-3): DGGITQSPKYLFRKEGQNVTLSCEQNLNHDAMYWYRQDPGQGLRLIYYSQIVNDFQKGDIAEGYSVSREKKESFPLTVTSAQKNPTAFYLCASRAEVPDTQYFGPGTRLTVL.

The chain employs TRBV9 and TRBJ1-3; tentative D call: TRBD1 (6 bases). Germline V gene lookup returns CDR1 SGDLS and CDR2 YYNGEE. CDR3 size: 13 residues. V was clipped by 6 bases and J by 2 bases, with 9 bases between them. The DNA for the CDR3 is TGTGCCAGCAATCCAGGGGCTGGAAACACCATATATTTT. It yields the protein CASNPGAGNTIYF.

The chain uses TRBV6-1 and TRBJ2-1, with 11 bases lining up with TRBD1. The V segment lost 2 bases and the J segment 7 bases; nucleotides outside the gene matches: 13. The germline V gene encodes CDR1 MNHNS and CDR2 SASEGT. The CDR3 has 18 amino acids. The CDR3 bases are TGTGCCAGCAGTGAATTCCTCCCGTTTGGGACAGGGGGTAATGAGCAGTTCTTC. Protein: CASSEFLPFGTGGNEQFF.

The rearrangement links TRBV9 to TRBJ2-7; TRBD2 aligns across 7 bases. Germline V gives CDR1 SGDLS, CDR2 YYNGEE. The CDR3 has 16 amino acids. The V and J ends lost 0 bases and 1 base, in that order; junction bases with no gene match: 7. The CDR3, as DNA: TGTGCCAGCAGCGTAGGGAGCGGGATTAAATCCTACGAGCAGTACTTC. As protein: CASSVGSGIKSYEQYF.

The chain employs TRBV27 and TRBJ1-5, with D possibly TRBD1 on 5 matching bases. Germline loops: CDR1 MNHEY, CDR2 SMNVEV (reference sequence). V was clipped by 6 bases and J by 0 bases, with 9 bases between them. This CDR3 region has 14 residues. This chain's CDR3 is CASRGGLSNQPQHF. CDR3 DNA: TGTGCCAGCAGGGGGGGTCTTAGCAATCAGCCCCAGCATTTT.

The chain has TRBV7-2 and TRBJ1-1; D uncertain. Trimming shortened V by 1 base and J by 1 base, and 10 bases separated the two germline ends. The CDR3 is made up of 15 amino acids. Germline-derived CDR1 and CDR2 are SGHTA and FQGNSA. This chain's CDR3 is CASSLESRGNTEAFF. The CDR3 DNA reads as TGTGCCAGCAGCTTAGAAAGTCGGGGGAACACTGAAGCTTTCTTT.

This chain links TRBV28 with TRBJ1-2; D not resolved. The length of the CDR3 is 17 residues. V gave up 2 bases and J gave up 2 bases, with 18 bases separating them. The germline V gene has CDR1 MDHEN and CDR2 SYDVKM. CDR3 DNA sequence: TGTGCCAGCAGTTTACGGAGGAGAGAGGGTAGGAACTATGGCTACACCTTC. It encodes CASSLRRREGRNYGYTF.

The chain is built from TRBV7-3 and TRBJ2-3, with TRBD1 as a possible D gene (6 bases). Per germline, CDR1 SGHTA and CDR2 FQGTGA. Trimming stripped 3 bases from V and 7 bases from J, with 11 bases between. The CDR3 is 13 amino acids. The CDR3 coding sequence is TGTGCCAGCAGCTTCTCCGGGACAAATACGCAGTATTTT. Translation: CASSFSGTNTQYF.

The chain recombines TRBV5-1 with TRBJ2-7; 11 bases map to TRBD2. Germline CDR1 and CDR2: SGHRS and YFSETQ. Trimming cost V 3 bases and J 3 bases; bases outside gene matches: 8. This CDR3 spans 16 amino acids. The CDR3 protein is CASSYRLAGTFYEQYF. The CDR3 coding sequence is TGCGCCAGCAGCTACCGACTAGCGGGAACCTTCTACGAGCAGTACTTC.

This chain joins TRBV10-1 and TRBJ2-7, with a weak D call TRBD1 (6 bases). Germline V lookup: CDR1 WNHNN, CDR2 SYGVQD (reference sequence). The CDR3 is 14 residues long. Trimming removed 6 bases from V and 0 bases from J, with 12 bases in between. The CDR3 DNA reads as TGCGCCAGCAGATTAAGACAGGCCTCCTACGAGCAGTACTTC. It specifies CASRLRQASYEQYF.

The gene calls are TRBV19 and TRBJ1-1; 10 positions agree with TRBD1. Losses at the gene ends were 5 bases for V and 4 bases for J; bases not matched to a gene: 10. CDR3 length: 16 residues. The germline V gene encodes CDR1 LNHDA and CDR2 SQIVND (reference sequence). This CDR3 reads CASSVGQGPAGTEAFF. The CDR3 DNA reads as TGTGCCAGTAGTGTGGGACAGGGGCCAGCCGGCACTGAAGCTTTCTTT.

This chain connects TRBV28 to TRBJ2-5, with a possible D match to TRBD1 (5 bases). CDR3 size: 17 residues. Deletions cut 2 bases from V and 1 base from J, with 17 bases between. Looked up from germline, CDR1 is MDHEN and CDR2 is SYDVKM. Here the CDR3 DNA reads TGTGCCAGCAGTTTAAACTGGGGCGCGGCTAGCCAAGAGACCCAGTACTTC. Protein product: CASSLNWGAASQETQYF. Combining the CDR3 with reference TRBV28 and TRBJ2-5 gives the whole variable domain DVKVTQSSRYLVKRTGEKVFLECVQDMDHENMFWYRQDPGLGLRLIYFSYDVKMKEKGDIPEGYSVSREKKERFSLILESASTNQTSMYLCASSLNWGAASQETQYFGPGTRLLVL.

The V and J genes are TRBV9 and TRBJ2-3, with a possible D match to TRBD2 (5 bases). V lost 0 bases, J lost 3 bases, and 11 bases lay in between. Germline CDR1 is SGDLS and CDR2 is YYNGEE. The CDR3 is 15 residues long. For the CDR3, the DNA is TGTGCCAGCAGCGTAGCGCCTAGCCTAACAGATACGCAGTATTTT. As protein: CASSVAPSLTDTQYF.

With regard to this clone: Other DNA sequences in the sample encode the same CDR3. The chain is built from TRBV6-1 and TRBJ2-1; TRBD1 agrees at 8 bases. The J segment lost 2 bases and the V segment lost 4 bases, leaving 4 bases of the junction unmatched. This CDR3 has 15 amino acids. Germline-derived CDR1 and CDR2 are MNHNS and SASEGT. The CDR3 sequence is CASSASGGPYNEQFF. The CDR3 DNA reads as TGTGCCAGCAGTGCTTCAGGGGGCCCCTACAATGAGCAGTTCTTC.